This record looks at one TCR beta chain sequence and its context. Its antigen remains unidentified. The CDR3 end lies 3 residues beyond the end of the read and is filled in from the germline J gene. Trimming at V came to 5 bases and at J to 5 bases, leaving 8 bases not matched to a gene. CDR1 and CDR2 from the germline V gene are SGHAT and FQNNGV. The CDR3 covers 15 residues. Measured with immunoSEQ multiplex PCR; TCRdb has only the in-frame clones, and not every one. The sample was found to contain about 8,000 clones, and every one recurs. These data belong to a study of T cell clonality in common variable immunodeficiency. Findings and caveats of the study: Common variable immunodeficiency TCR beta sequences reportedly had fewer deletions and N-nucleotide insertions. Compared with healthy controls, CVID subjects showed increased TCRbeta clonality, mostly in about a third.

Patients had low serum IgG, IgA and/or IgM and specific antibody deficiency. For at least one year, all CVID subjects received replacement immunoglobulin. The clonotype was recovered from a human donor with common variable immunodeficiency. The sample was peripheral blood mononuclear cells. The chain links TRBV11-2 to TRBJ1-4, with 7 bases matching TRBD1. The CDR3 sequence is CASSQLGTVNEKLFF. The sequenced part of the CDR3 DNA is TGTGCCAGCAGCCAACTTGGGACAGTAAATGAAAAA.